This is a list of T cell receptor beta chains from one sample in a study of T-cell memory formation after mild COVID-19. TCRdb processed the 5' RACE reads anew with MiXCR; each CDR3 protein has one entry. Among roughly 200,000 distinct CDR3 sequences listed, 9% to 10% were seen once. The material sequenced was PBMCs or a T cell subset sorted from them (not recorded which). All receptors come from a man between 18 and 29 years old who had mild COVID-19 (a few samples of this study predate the infection). Cell type and time point are not known. Both conserved end residues are part of each CDR3. The order of the fields is clone size, D gene, J gene, V gene, CDR3 DNA, CDR3 protein. D genes are given only for firm matches. Clone sizes are given selectively: once, few, many, or a class where the clone is expanded.

.,.,TRBJ2-7,TRBV19,TGTGCCAGTAGAACAGGGGACTTCACCTCCTACGAGCAGTACTTC,CASRTGDFTSYEQYF
.,.,TRBJ1-1,TRBV18,TGTGCCAGCTCACCGGGGTTCCCGGGACTGAACACTGAAGCTTTCTTT,CASSPGFPGLNTEAFF
.,TRBD2,TRBJ2-3,TRBV6-5,TGTGCCAGCAGACGGCGGGGGAGGCGGGGGAACACAGATACGCAGTATTTT,CASRRRGRRGNTDTQYF
.,.,TRBJ2-7,TRBV20-1,TGCAGTGCAACCACGGGGAGCTCCTACGAGCAGTACTTC,CSATTGSSYEQYF
few,.,TRBJ2-5,TRBV5-1,TGCGCCAGCAGCTTGGGATCGGGGCCTCAAGAGACCCAGTACTTC,CASSLGSGPQETQYF
.,.,TRBJ1-5,TRBV7-2,TGTGCCAGCAGCACCAGGGTCTACCAGCCCCAGCATTTT,CASSTRVYQPQHF
.,TRBD1,TRBJ2-1,TRBV4-3,TGCGCCAGCAGCCAAGTGCGGACAGGGAAAAACAATGAGCAGTTCTTC,CASSQVRTGKNNEQFF
few,TRBD1,TRBJ1-1,TRBV7-3,TGTGCCAGCAGCCCCGGGACAGCCTCTGAAGCTTTCTTT,CASSPGTASEAFF
few,TRBD2,TRBJ2-3,TRBV29-1,TGCAGCGTCCATAGCGGGGGCACAGATACGCAGTATTTT,CSVHSGGTDTQYF
.,.,TRBJ2-3,TRBV28,TGTGCCAGCACTCAGGGGACAACGCAGTATTTT,CASTQGTTQYF
many,TRBD2,TRBJ2-3,TRBV4-3,TGCGCCAGCAGCCGAGTTACCGGACTAGCGGGGTTAGATACGCAGTATTTT,CASSRVTGLAGLDTQYF
.,TRBD2,TRBJ2-7,TRBV7-2,TGTGCCAGCAGCACGCAGCGGGGGGCCCTCTACGAGCAGTACTTC,CASSTQRGALYEQYF
.,TRBD1,TRBJ1-5,TRBV7-6,TGTGCCAGCAGCCGCCGACAGGGCAAAAATCAGCCCCAGCATTTT,CASSRRQGKNQPQHF
few,.,TRBJ2-7,TRBV11-2,TGTGCCAGCAGCGCGGGTCAGGGGCTCGAGCAGTACTTC,CASSAGQGLEQYF
few,TRBD1,TRBJ2-3,TRBV20-1,TGCAGTGTTCCGACAGGGGCCGCAAGGGGCACAGATACGCAGTATTTT,CSVPTGAARGTDTQYF
.,.,TRBJ1-1,TRBV20-1,TGCAGTGCACTCCCGGGGAACACTGAAGCTTTCTTT,CSALPGNTEAFF
few,TRBD2,TRBJ2-7,TRBV15,TGTGCCACCAGCAGAGAACTAGCGGGGGGAAAACAGTACGAGCAGTACTTC,CATSRELAGGKQYEQYF
.,TRBD1,TRBJ1-4,TRBV5-5,TGTGCCAGCAGCTCACAGGGGGTAACTAATGAAAAACTGTTTTTT,CASSSQGVTNEKLFF
.,.,TRBJ2-7,TRBV20-1,TGCAGTGCGTTAAGCTCCGAGCAGTACTTC,CSALSSEQYF
.,TRBD1,TRBJ2-3,TRBV19,TGTGCCAGTAGCCGGGACAGGGCGCAGGATACGCAGTATTTT,CASSRDRAQDTQYF
few,.,TRBJ2-7,TRBV20-1,TGCAGTGCTGCATCCCCCCTTTCCTACGAGCAGTACTTC,CSAASPLSYEQYF
.,TRBD2,TRBJ2-1,TRBV12-3/TRBV12-4,TGTGCCAGTTCACAGCGGGGGCAGGGCGGTAATGAGCAGTTCTTC,CASSQRGQGGNEQFF
many,.,TRBJ1-2,TRBV5-1,TGCGCCAGCAGCTTTGAGGTCGACTATGGCTACACCTTC,CASSFEVDYGYTF
.,.,TRBJ1-1,TRBV12-3/TRBV12-4,TGTGCCAGCAGCCGACAGGCTATCAACACTGAAGCTTTCTTT,CASSRQAINTEAFF
.,.,TRBJ2-3,TRBV5-6,TGTGCCAGCAGCCTGGGATGGGGGGGCACAGATACGCAGTATTTT,CASSLGWGGTDTQYF
few,.,TRBJ2-3,TRBV7-9,TGTGCCAGCACCATCCGGGATACGCAGTATTTT,CASTIRDTQYF
many,TRBD1,TRBJ1-6,TRBV5-1,TGCGCCAGCAGCTTGGACAGGGGGAATTCACCCCTCCACTTT,CASSLDRGNSPLHF
few,.,TRBJ1-3,TRBV7-2,TGTGCCAGCAGCTCAGCCGCGACAGCCGGAAACACCATATATTTT,CASSSAATAGNTIYF
many,.,TRBJ1-1,TRBV5-4,TGTGCCAGCAGCCCGTCACAGACAGAACACACTGAAGCTTTCTTT,CASSPSQTEHTEAFF
.,TRBD2,TRBJ2-1,TRBV7-9,TGCGCCAGCGGGGGGTACAATGAGCAGTTCTTC,CASGGYNEQFF
many,.,TRBJ2-1,TRBV5-1,TGTGCCAGCAGCTTGAGCTCCTACAATGAGCAGTTCTTC,CASSLSSYNEQFF
.,.,TRBJ2-5,TRBV7-8,TGTGCCAGCAGCTTCGGGTCCCCGCGGACCCAGTACTTC,CASSFGSPRTQYF
many,.,TRBJ1-1,TRBV7-2,TGTGCCAGCAGCTTAGCGGTACGGGGGCCGAACACTGAAGCTTTCTTT,CASSLAVRGPNTEAFF
few,.,TRBJ2-5,TRBV2,TGTGCCAGCAGTGCCCGGAGGGAGGAGACCCAGTACTTC,CASSARREETQYF
few,TRBD1,TRBJ1-2,TRBV6-1,TGTGCCAGCAGTCTCCTGGGACAGGCGGCTGGGAGCTACACCTTC,CASSLLGQAAGSYTF
many,TRBD2,TRBJ2-1,TRBV7-2,TGTGCCAGCAGCGCGAGACTAGCGGGGGCCTCCTACAATGAGCAGTTCTTC,CASSARLAGASYNEQFF
few,.,TRBJ2-7,TRBV14,TGTGCCAGCAGCCAAGGGACCGGGACCCCAAAAGGCGAGCAGTACTTC,CASSQGTGTPKGEQYF
.,.,TRBJ2-7,TRBV6-2/TRBV6-3,TGTGCCAGCATCTCAGTCGGGACAACGCAGTACTTC,CASISVGTTQYF
.,TRBD2,TRBJ2-3,TRBV30,TGTGCCTGGAATTGGGGGGGTAACACAGATACGCAGTATTTT,CAWNWGGNTDTQYF
.,.,TRBJ2-5,TRBV2,TGTGCCAGCACGGGCGGTGGCTGGGAGACCCAGTACTTC,CASTGGGWETQYF
many,.,TRBJ1-5,TRBV6-5,TGTGCCAGCAGTTACTCCGGCCCGTTTCAGCCCCAGCATTTT,CASSYSGPFQPQHF
.,TRBD1,TRBJ1-1,TRBV4-3,TGCGCCAGCAGCCAAGAAGAGACAGGGGGCCGGGAAGCTTTCTTT,CASSQEETGGREAFF
once,.,TRBJ2-2,TRBV29-1,TGCAGCGTTGAGCCCCGTAACACCGGGGAGCTGTTTTTT,CSVEPRNTGELFF
few,.,TRBJ2-3,TRBV28,TGTGCCAGCAGTTTCCAAATAAGGACAGATACGCAGTATTTT,CASSFQIRTDTQYF
.,.,TRBJ1-2,TRBV20-1,TGCAGTGCTCGGGACTCCCCCTATGGCTACACCTTC,CSARDSPYGYTF
few,TRBD2,TRBJ2-1,TRBV4-3,TGCGCCAGCAGCCAAGACCCCGGGACTAGTTCCAGGGAGCAGTTCTTC,CASSQDPGTSSREQFF
.,TRBD2,TRBJ2-3,TRBV18,TGTGCCAGCTCACCTCGGAGCGGGGGGGCGGCAGATACGCAGTATTTT,CASSPRSGGAADTQYF
.,TRBD2,TRBJ2-5,TRBV6-1,TGTGCCAGCACCTCAACCCGGCGGGGGTGGGAGACCCAGTACTTC,CASTSTRRGWETQYF
.,TRBD1,TRBJ1-5,TRBV7-2,TGTGCCAGCACCACGGGGCAGGGGGACCAGCCCCAGCATTTT,CASTTGQGDQPQHF
.,.,TRBJ2-7,TRBV4-1,TGCGCCAGCAGCCAATTAGGGGTGAACGAGCAGTACTTC,CASSQLGVNEQYF
few,.,TRBJ2-5,TRBV7-3,TGTGCCAGCAGCTTGCGGTACCAAGAGACCCAGTACTTC,CASSLRYQETQYF
.,TRBD1,TRBJ2-7,TRBV10-3,TGTGCCATCAGGAAGACCGGGACAGGGCAACTCTACGAGCAGTACTTC,CAIRKTGTGQLYEQYF
few,.,TRBJ2-4,TRBV2,TGTGCCAGCAGTGACTCCCTCCCCCCTGTTTACTTC,CASSDSLPPVYF
.,TRBD1,TRBJ1-1,TRBV5-1,TGCGCCAGCAGCAAACAGGGGGCGGCAGTTTCTGAAGCTTTCTTT,CASSKQGAAVSEAFF
.,.,TRBJ2-5,TRBV6-2/TRBV6-3,TGTGCCAGCAGTTACCCGGCCAAATTAGAGACCCAGTACTTC,CASSYPAKLETQYF